This T cell receptor beta chain was captured by sequencing in a study of blood T cell repertoires in COVID-19. As for the study in general: Italy, Spain and the United States were the sources of the convalescent and acute COVID-19 samples.

Recovered status in Cohort 3 required two negative PCRs, clearance, or symptom resolution. CDR3 length equals 15 residues. The germline gives CDR1 SGHVS, CDR2 FNYEAQ. The J segment lost 4 bases and the V segment lost 4 bases, leaving 8 bases of the junction unmatched. Clones were read by immunoSEQ multiplex PCR, and TCRdb kept only the in-frame ones, dropping some. The sample holds about 400,000 clones; about nine tenths are singletons and the top ten take about 1.7%. The sequenced sample consisted of PBMCs or T cells enriched from blood (not recorded which). This rearrangement joins TRBV7-6 to TRBJ2-7; 9 bases align to TRBD2. This clonotype was obtained from a woman in her twenties or thirties who had recovered from COVID-19. The CDR3 nucleotides are TGTGCCAGCAGCTCAGGACTAGCGTCTTCTTACGAGCAGTACTTC. This encodes CASSSGLASSYEQYF.